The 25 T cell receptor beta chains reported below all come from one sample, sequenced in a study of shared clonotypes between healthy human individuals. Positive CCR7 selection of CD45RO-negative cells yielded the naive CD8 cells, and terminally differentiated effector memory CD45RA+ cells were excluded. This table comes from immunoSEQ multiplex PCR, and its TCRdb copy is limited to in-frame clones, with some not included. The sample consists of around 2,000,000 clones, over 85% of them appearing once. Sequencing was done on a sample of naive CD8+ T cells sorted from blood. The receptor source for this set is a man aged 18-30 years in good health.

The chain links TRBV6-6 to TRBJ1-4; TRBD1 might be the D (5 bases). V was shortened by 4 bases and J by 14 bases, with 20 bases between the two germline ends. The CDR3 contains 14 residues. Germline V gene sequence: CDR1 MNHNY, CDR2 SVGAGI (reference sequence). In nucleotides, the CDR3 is TGTGCCAGCAGTTCCGAAACGACAGCAACAAGGCTGTTTTTT. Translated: CASSSETTATRLFF.

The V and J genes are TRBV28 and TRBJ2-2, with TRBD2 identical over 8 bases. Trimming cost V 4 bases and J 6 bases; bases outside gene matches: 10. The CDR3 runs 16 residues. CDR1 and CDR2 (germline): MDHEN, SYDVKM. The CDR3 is CASSSRRGGNSGELFF. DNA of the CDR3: TGTGCCAGCAGTTCCCGACGGGGGGGCAACTCCGGGGAGCTGTTTTTT.

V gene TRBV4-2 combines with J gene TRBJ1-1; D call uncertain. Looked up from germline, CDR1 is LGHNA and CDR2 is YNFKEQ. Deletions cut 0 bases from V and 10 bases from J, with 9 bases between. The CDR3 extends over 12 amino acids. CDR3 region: CASSQDLGRAFF. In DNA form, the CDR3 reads TGTGCCAGCAGCCAAGACCTGGGTCGAGCTTTCTTT.

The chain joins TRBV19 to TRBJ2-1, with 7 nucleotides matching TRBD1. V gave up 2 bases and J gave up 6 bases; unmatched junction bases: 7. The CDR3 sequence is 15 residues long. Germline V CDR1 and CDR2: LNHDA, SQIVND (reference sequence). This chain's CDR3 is CASSITGEGLNEQFF. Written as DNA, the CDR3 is TGTGCCAGTAGTATAACAGGGGAAGGGCTCAATGAGCAGTTCTTC.

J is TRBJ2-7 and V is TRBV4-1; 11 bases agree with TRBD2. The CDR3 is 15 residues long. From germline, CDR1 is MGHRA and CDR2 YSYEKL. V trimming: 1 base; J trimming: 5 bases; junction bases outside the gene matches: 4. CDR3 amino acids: CASSQVAGGVDEQYF. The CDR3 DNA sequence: TGCGCCAGCAGCCAAGTAGCGGGAGGGGTCGACGAGCAGTACTTC.

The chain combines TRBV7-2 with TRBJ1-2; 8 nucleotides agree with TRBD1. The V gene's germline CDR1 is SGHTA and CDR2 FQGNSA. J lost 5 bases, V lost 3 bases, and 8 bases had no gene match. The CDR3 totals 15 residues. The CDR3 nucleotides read TGTGCCAGCAGCTTTCAGGAGACAGGGGTGTATGGCTACACCTTC. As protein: CASSFQETGVYGYTF. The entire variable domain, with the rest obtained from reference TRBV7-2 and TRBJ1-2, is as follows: GAGVSQSPSNKVTEKGKDVELRCDPISGHTALYWYRQSLGQGLEFLIYFQGNSAPDKSGLPSDRFSAERTGGSVSTLTIQRTQQEDSAVYLCASSFQETGVYGYTFGSGTRLTVV.

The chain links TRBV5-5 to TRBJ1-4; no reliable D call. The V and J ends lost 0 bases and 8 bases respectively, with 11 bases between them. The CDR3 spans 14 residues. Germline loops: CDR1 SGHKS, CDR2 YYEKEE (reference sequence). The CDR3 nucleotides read TGTGCCAGCAGCTTGGACGGGTCGTGGGAAAAACTGTTTTTT. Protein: CASSLDGSWEKLFF.

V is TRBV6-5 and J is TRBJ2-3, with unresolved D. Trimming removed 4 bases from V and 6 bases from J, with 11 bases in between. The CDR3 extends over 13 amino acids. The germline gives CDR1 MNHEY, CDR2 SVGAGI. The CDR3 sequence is CASSFLEWDTQYF. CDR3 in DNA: TGTGCCAGCAGTTTCCTAGAATGGGATACGCAGTATTTT.

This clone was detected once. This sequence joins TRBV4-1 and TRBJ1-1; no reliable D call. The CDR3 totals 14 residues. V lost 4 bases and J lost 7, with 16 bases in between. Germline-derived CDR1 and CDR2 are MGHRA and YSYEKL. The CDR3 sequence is CASSLSTTPDEAFF. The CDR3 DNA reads TGCGCCAGCAGCCTCTCCACTACACCTGATGAAGCTTTCTTT.

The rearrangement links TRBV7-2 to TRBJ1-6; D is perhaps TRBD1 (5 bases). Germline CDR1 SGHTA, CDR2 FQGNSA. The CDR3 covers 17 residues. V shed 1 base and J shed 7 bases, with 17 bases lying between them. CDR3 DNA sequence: TGTGCCAGCAGCTTAGGGACCCAGACAGTGTTAAATTCACCCCTCCACTTT. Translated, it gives CASSLGTQTVLNSPLHF.

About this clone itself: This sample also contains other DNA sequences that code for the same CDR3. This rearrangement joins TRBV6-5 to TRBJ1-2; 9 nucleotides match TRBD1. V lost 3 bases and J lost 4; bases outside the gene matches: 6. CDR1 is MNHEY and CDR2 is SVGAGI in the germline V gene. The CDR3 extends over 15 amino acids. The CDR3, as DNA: TGTGCCAGCAGTTATTCACAGGGGGCTGGCTATGGCTACACCTTC. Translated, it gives CASSYSQGAGYGYTF.

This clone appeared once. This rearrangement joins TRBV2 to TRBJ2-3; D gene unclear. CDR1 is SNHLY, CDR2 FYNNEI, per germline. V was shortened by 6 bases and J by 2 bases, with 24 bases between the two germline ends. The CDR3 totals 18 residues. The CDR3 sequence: CASSLPNDRTRNTDTQYF. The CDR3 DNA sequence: TGTGCCAGCAGCCTTCCCAATGATAGGACGCGGAACACAGATACGCAGTATTTT.

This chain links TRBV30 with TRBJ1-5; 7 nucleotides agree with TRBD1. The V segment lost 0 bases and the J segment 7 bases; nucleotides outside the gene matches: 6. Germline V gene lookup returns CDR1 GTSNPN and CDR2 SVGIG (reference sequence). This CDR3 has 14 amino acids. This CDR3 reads CAWSVQTGVQPQHF. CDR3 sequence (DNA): TGTGCCTGGAGTGTACAAACAGGGGTCCAGCCCCAGCATTTT.

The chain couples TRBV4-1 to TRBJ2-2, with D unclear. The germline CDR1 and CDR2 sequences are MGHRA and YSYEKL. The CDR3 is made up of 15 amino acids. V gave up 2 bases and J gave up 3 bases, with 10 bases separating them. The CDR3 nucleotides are TGCGCCAGCAGCCAATTCCCCATTGACACCGGGGAGCTGTTTTTT. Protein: CASSQFPIDTGELFF.

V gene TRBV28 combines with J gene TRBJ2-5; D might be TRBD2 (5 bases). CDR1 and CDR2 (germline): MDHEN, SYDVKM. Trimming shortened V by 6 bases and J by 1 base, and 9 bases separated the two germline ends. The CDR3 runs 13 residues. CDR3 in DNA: TGTGCCAGCAGCTTCGGGGTCCAAGAGACCCAGTACTTC. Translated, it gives CASSFGVQETQYF.

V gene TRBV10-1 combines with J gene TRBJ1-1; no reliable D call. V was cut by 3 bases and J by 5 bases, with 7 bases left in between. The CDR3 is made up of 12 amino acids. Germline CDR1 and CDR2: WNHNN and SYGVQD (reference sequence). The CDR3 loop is CASSDWGTEAFF. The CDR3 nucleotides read TGCGCCAGCAGTGATTGGGGAACTGAAGCTTTCTTT.

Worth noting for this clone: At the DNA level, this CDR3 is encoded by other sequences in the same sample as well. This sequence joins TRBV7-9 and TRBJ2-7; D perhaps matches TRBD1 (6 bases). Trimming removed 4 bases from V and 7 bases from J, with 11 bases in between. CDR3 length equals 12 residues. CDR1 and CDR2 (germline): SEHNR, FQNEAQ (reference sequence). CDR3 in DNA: TGTGCCAGCAGCTCCCAGGGGAGTGAGCAGTACTTC. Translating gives CASSSQGSEQYF.

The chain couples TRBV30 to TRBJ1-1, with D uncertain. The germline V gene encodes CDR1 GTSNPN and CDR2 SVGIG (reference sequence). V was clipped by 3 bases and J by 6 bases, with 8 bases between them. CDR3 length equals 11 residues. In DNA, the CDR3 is TGTGCCTGGAGCCCCTCCCCTGAAGCTTTCTTT. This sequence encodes CAWSPSPEAFF.

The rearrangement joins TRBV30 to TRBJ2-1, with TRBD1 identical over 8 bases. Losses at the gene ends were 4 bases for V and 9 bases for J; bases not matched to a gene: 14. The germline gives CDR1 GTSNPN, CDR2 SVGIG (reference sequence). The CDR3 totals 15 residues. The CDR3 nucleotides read TGTGCCTGGAAGGGTCCGGCAGGGGGCGCCGGTGAGCAGTTCTTC. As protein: CAWKGPAGGAGEQFF.

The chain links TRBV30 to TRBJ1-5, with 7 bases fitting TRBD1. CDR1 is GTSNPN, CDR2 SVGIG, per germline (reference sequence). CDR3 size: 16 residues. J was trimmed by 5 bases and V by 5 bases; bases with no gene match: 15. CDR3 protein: CAWFRRSTGVHQPQHF. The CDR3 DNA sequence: TGTGCCTGGTTTCGAAGGTCCACAGGGGTCCATCAGCCCCAGCATTTT.

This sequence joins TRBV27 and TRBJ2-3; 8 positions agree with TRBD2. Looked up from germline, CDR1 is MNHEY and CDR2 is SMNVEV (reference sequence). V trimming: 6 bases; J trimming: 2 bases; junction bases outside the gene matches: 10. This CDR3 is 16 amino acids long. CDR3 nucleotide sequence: TGTGCCAGCAGGGGAGCGGGGGTACCTTCCACAGATACGCAGTATTTT. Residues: CASRGAGVPSTDTQYF.

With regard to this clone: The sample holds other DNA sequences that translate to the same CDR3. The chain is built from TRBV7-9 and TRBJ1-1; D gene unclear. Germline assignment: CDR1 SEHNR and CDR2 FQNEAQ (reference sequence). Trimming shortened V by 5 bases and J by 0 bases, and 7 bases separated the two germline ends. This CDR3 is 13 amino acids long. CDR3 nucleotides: TGTGCCAGCAGCCTCGGGATGAACACTGAAGCTTTCTTT. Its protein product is CASSLGMNTEAFF.

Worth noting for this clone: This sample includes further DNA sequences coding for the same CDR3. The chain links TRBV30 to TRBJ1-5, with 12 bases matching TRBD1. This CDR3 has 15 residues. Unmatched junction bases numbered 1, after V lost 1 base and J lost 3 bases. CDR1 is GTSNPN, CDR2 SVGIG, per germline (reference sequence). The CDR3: CAWSEGQGANQPQHF. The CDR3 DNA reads TGTGCCTGGAGTGAGGGACAGGGGGCCAATCAGCCCCAGCATTTT.

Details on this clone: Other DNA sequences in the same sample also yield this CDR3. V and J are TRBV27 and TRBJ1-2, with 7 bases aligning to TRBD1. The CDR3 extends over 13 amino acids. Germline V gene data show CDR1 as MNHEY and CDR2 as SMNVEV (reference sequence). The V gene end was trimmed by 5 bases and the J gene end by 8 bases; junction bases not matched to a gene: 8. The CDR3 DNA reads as TGTGCCAGCAGTCTGACAGGGAGTAACGGCTACACCTTC. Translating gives CASSLTGSNGYTF.

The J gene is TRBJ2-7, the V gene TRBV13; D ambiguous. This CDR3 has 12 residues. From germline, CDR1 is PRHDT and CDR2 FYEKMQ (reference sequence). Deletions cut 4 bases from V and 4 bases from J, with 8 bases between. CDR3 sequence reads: CASSSRRYEQYF. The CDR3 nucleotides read TGTGCCAGCAGCTCGAGGCGTTACGAGCAGTACTTC.